This TCR beta chain was sequenced during a study of shared clonotypes between healthy human individuals (dated by TCRdb to 2019 to 2021). About the full investigation: The cohort comprised a couple of women and a few men aged 18 to 49 years. For each donor, three plates each were used for CD4 naive and CD4 memory, two plates were used for CD8 naive, and one plate was used for CD8 memory. To estimate repertoire size and how much clonotypes are shared between individuals, the study performed deep sequencing of blood TCR repertoires from a handful of healthy adults. To increase sequencing depth and limit assay-specific biases, TCR repertoire library preparation and sequencing were carried out by different laboratories using diverse techniques. Leukapheresis yielded between about 0.94 and 8.9 billion PBMCs per donor.

Summary of the overall study and its limitations: Naive subsets generally had larger estimated clonotype richness than memory subsets. The small number of donors limited the genetic and exposure-history diversity represented. Sharing across several donors was observed for around 5% of naive CD4, 3.5% of naive CD8, roughly 2.3% of memory CD4, and roughly 0.43% of memory CD8 clonotypes. Sampling was restricted to blood, and TCR repertoires in tissues likely differ from the TCR repertoires found in blood. Rarefaction of sorted-subset datasets indicated incomplete sequencing despite the large sequencing depth. Based on pairwise subsampling, the degree of clonotype sharing among donors was expected to be affected by sequencing depth. Higher generation probabilities were observed for clonotypes shared by all four sorted-subset donors than for non-shared clonotypes.

The germline V gene encodes CDR1 MNHEY and CDR2 SMNVEV (reference sequence). Spanning cysteine to phenylalanine, the CDR3 consists of 15 amino acids. Only the CDR3 DNA stays, 45 bases, in frame from base 1. V lost 8 bases and J lost 3 bases, and the count of bases not matched to a germline gene is 6. The donors were healthy, HIV-negative adults who had no recently reported acute infections or vaccinations. Every donor was a Caucasian adult residing in Nashville, Tennessee, USA. Magnetic negative selection was used to enrich CD4+ T cells, after which naive cells were positively selected on CD45RA and the negative fraction became the memory subset. Blood was collected by leukapheresis, and PBMCs were isolated by Ficoll-Histopaque density gradient centrifugation and then cryopreserved in liquid nitrogen vapor phase. Analytical flow cytometry was used to check the purity and quantity of each magnetically sorted T cell population. From each sorted fraction, genomic DNA was isolated and quantified by UV absorbance on a Nanodrop 2000c.

A note on this clone: Which antigen it targets is not known. No clone much larger than this one lies a single base away; base qualities are absent.

TCR CDR3 regions were amplified from genomic DNA by multiplex PCR using the deep immunoSEQ assay. Genomic DNA extracted from each cell subset was distributed evenly over all wells of several immunoSEQ 96-well plates, and each plate served as one replicate. Each replicate PCR for sorted subsets received around 210 ng genomic DNA, equal to roughly 33,000 T cell genomes. Purified libraries were quantified with a Qubit 3.0 fluorometer, sized on a Bioanalyzer 2100, and re-quantified with the KAPA Library Quantification kit. Each immunoSEQ 96-well plate was sequenced on its own single-read 150-cycle Illumina NextSeq 550 flow cell. Regarding the original processing steps: Because only junctional sequences without quality scores were contained in the immunoSEQ output, filtering matching that applied to full-length reads could not be performed. Sequences were annotated with PyIR, a Python wrapper for IgBLAST v1.9, using IMGT germline references to assign V/J genes and CDR3. Reads were removed for weak V/J assignments (E-value above 1e-6), missing CDR3, stop codons, out-of-frame junctions, or ambiguous translated residues. V3J clonotypes were defined by identical inferred V gene, J gene, and CDR3 amino acid sequence. The percentage overlap between two repertoires was calculated by dividing the number of shared unique clonotypes by the size of the smaller repertoire. RTK rarefaction, the Chao1 estimator, and Recon v2.1 estimates of unobserved clonotypes were used to assess repertoire richness. Generation probabilities for all TCRbeta clonotypes obtained by the gDNA method from a handful of donors were computed using OLGA. Drawn from immuneACCESS, this table holds only the in-frame rearrangements with V and J called that TCRdb kept. Clones are partly lost; checked studies trace under half to an unresolved V gene and leave the rest unexplained. D and trimming come from the DNA, and the V and J calls and clone size come from that table. The sample has around 1.1 million clones on record, approximately 80% of them singletons. The top ten constitute approximately 0.95% of the sample.

Here the chain combines TRBV27 and TRBJ1-4, with 10 central nucleotides matching TRBD1. The TCR comes from a young man in good health. Some clones in this sample may be carry-over from other donors' samples. Sequences were obtained from memory CD4+ T cells from PBMCs. The cell subset or site label, read with the paper, signifies: CD45RA-negative fraction. The CDR3 reads CASGDRGHANEKLFF. Here is the DNA: TGTGCCAGCGGCGACAGGGGGCACGCTAATGAAAAACTGTTTTTT.